Included here is one T cell receptor (beta chain) sequence, with context. Original handling: Amplification with reference gene primers provided the estimates of nucleated cell counts. The table came from immunoSEQ multiplex PCR; TCRdb's copy has only in-frame clones and leaves some out. From that table come the V and J calls and clone size; the DNA was used to work out D and trimming. The sample includes fewer than 200,000 clones, around 83% seen only once; the top ten take 1.5%. These data come from a study of blood T cell repertoires in COVID-19. As for the study in general: The cDNA or gDNA used as material had been derived from T cells, B-cell-depleted T cells, or PBMCs.

This receptor was obtained from a human donor in a cohort sampled during active COVID-19. Sequencing input: peripheral blood.

The CDR3 loop is CASSETRYEQYF. CDR3 nucleotide sequence: TGTGCCAGCAGTGAAACAAGATACGAGCAGTACTTC. V gene TRBV6-1 combines with J gene TRBJ2-7; unclear D gene. In germline, CDR1 is MNHNS, CDR2 SASEGT. The CDR3 contains 12 residues. Trimming shortened V by 2 bases and J by 4 bases, and 6 bases separated the two germline ends.